This record concerns one TCR beta chain sequence. Its cognate antigen is unknown. Germline CDR1 reads LNHDA; CDR2 reads SQIVND (reference sequence). The CDR3 extends over 14 amino acids. Trimming stripped 3 bases from V and 2 bases from J, with 10 bases between. The record originates from a study of shared clonotypes between healthy human individuals. Regarding the study as a whole: Enrolling few donors narrowed the genetic and exposure-history diversity that was represented. Compared with clonotypes that all four donors shared, non-shared clonotypes had lower generation probabilities.

Naivety among CD8 cells was defined by CD45RO negativity and positive CCR7 selection, thereby excluding terminally differentiated effector memory CD45RA+ cells. Donors included only healthy HIV-negative adults lacking recent acute infections or vaccinations. Deep-level running was used for the assay. Repertoires were generated with immunoSEQ multiplex PCR, while TCRdb's copy carries only in-frame clones and drops some. This table holds about 1.9 million clones, approximately 92% found once. This chain connects TRBV19 to TRBJ1-2; the D gene is possibly TRBD1 (5 bases). Material: naive CD8+ T cells from PBMCs. This receptor was taken from a man between 18 and 29 years old in good health. Some clones in this sample may be carry-over from other donors' samples. The DNA for the CDR3 is TGTGCCAGTAGTATGGGGCTGCTCAACTATGGCTACACCTTC. Its translation is CASSMGLLNYGYTF.